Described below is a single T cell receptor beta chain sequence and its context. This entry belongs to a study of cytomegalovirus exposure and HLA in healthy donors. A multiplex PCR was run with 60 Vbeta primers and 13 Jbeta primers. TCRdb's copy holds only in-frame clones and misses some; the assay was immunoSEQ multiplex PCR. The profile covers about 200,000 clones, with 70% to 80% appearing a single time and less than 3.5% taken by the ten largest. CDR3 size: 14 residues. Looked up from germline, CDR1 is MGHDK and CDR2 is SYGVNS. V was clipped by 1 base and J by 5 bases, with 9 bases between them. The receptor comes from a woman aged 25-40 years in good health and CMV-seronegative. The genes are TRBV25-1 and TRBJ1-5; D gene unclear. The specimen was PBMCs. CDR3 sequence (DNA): TGTGCCAGCAGTGAATCGGGTGGTTATCAGCCCCAGCATTTT. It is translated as CASSESGGYQPQHF.